The 22 T cell receptor beta chains listed next were all sequenced from one sample in a study of molecular identifiers for immune sequencing clone quantification. TCRdb re-analysed the PCR reads in MiXCR, keeping a single row per CDR3 protein. The sample lists around 460,000 distinct CDR3 sequences, roughly 25% occurring once. The source material was naive CD8+ T cells from blood, with Jurkat cell RNA spiked in. Subset noted: FACS-sorted CD8+CD4-CCR7+CD45RA+ naive T cells. These receptors all come from a human donor in good health. Some libraries in this study had Jurkat cell RNA spiked in.

This clonotype occurred a few times. This chain joins TRBV27 and TRBJ2-7; 8 nucleotides agree with TRBD2. The CDR3 length is 15 residues. Germline trimming cut 6 bases from V and 6 bases from J; bases unmatched to any gene: 13. CDR1 MNHEY and CDR2 SMNVEV come from the germline V gene (reference sequence). CDR3: CASRRSGLGNCEQYF. CDR3 DNA: TGTGCCAGCAGGCGATCGGGACTAGGGAATTGCGAGCAGTACTTC.

The chain uses TRBV20-1 and TRBJ2-3, with D unclear. Germline-derived CDR1 and CDR2 are DFQATT and SNEGSKA (reference sequence). Trimming took off 5 bases at V and 0 bases at J, with 15 bases between the two ends. CDR3 length: 15 residues. The chain's CDR3 is CSALRRRASTDTQYF. CDR3 nucleotide sequence: TGCAGTGCTCTAAGGCGGAGAGCTAGCACAGATACGCAGTATTTT.

The chain joins TRBV11-2 to TRBJ2-1, with a weak D call TRBD1 (5 bases). This CDR3 region has 15 residues. Trimming left V 2 bases short and J 12 bases short, with 20 bases between. Germline V CDR1 and CDR2: SGHAT, FQNNGV. CDR3 amino acids: CASSLILGATRGQFF. The CDR3 bases are TGTGCCAGCAGCTTAATTTTAGGGGCGACTCGTGGGCAGTTCTTC.

This clonotype was counted between two and nine times. This chain uses TRBV19 with TRBJ2-1; D may be TRBD1 (6 bases). Trimming removed 6 bases at V and 0 bases at J, with 21 bases between. Germline V CDR1 and CDR2: LNHDA, SQIVND (reference sequence). CDR3 length: 18 residues. The CDR3 protein is CASSDPPQTGNSYNEQFF. As DNA, the CDR3 is TGTGCCAGTAGCGACCCCCCCCAAACAGGGAACTCCTACAATGAGCAGTTCTTC. The variable domain in full, completed from reference TRBV19 and TRBJ2-1, reads DGGITQSPKYLFRKEGQNVTLSCEQNLNHDAMYWYRQDPGQGLRLIYYSQIVNDFQKGDIAEGYSVSREKKESFPLTVTSAQKNPTAFYLCASSDPPQTGNSYNEQFFGPGTRLTVL.

About this clonotype: Its ends do not fully match the called genes, so a read error is possible. The V and J genes are TRBV11-2 and TRBJ2-1; maybe TRBD2 (6 bases). The CDR3 has 17 residues. Per germline, CDR1 SGHAT and CDR2 FQNNGV. The CDR3 DNA is TGTGCCAGCAGCCCCTACCCAGGAGGGACGGTGGGCAATGAGCGGTTCTTC. It yields the protein CASSPYPGGTVGNERFF.

Details on this clonotype: With a much larger clone just one base away, this may be a read error. V is TRBV7-2 and J is TRBJ2-7; 7 bases are shared with TRBD1. The CDR3 extends over 15 amino acids. Germline loops: CDR1 SGHTA, CDR2 FQGNSA. The trim removed 5 bases at V and 1 base at J, leaving 8 bases unmatched. This CDR3 is CASSPRDSGSYEQYF. CDR3 coding DNA: TGTGCCAGCAGCCCCCGGGACAGCGGATCCTACGAGCAGTACTTC.

The chain combines TRBV11-1 with TRBJ2-7; TRBD2 agrees at 13 bases. CDR1 and CDR2 from the germline V gene are SGHAT and FQDESV (reference sequence). The V gene end was trimmed by 3 bases and the J gene end by 5 bases; junction bases not matched to a gene: 7. The CDR3 consists of 16 residues. CDR3 DNA sequence: TGTGCCAGCAGCTTTAACCCCGGGACTAGCGGGAACGAGCAGTACTTC. It is translated as CASSFNPGTSGNEQYF.

This clonotype occurred once. The chain uses TRBV13 and TRBJ2-7, with TRBD2 matching over 14 bases. The V gene end was trimmed by 5 bases and the J gene end by 6 bases; junction bases not matched to a gene: 6. CDR3 length: 15 residues. Germline CDR1 is PRHDT and CDR2 is FYEKMQ (reference sequence). The CDR3 sequence: CASSPGGLAGVEQYF. The CDR3 DNA sequence: TGTGCCAGCAGCCCAGGGGGACTAGCGGGAGTCGAGCAGTACTTC.

The chain joins TRBV23-1 to TRBJ2-7; no clear D. TRBV23-1 is filed as an ORF, its function uncertain. Trimming removed 0 bases from V and 3 bases from J, with 15 bases in between. This CDR3 region has 16 residues. CDR3 sequence: CASSQSSAMVGYEQYF. The CDR3, as DNA: TGCGCCAGCAGTCAATCTAGTGCCATGGTCGGCTACGAGCAGTACTTC.

Comment on this clonotype: A much larger clone differs from this one at a single base, so this may be a read error. Because it lacks the conserved phenylalanine or tryptophan at the end, this CDR3 is likely a read error. This rearrangement joins TRBV29-1 to TRBJ1-1; D uncertain. The CDR3 is made up of 12 amino acids. CDR1 and CDR2 (germline): SQVTM, ANQGSEA. The ends were cut back, 4 bases at V and 0 bases at J, with 6 bases in the middle. The CDR3 here is CSVGDMNTEAFS. The CDR3 coding sequence is TGCAGCGTTGGTGACATGAACACTGAAGCTTTCTCT.

This rearrangement joins TRBV4-3 to TRBJ2-5, with a possible D match to TRBD2 (5 bases). Looked up from germline, CDR1 is LGHNA and CDR2 is YSLEER. The CDR3 has 14 amino acids. V was trimmed by 0 bases and J by 9 bases, leaving 14 bases between them. CDR3 loop: CASSQEPGAEAQYF. In DNA, the CDR3 is TGCGCCAGCAGCCAAGAACCAGGCGCGGAGGCCCAGTACTTC.

This clonotype was seen repeatedly, ten times or more. CDR3 sequence: CASSLVGMGTQYF. For the CDR3, the DNA is TGTGCCAGCAGTTTAGTAGGGATGGGTACGCAGTATTTT. The rearrangement uses TRBV12-3 or TRBV12-4 and TRBJ2-3; D call uncertain. The CDR3 is made up of 13 amino acids. The V end was cut by 1 base, the J end by 8 bases, with 10 bases between.

As concerns this clonotype: The junction departs from the called germline gene at one end, perhaps through a read error. The V and J genes are TRBV27 and TRBJ2-3; D remains ambiguous. CDR1 is MNHEY, CDR2 SMNVEV, per germline (reference sequence). The CDR3 extends over 11 amino acids. This chain's CDR3 is CASRVTDTRYF. The CDR3 DNA reads TGTGCCAGCAGGGTCACAGATACGCGGTATTTT.

This clonotype was detected ten times or more. The chain employs TRBV29-1 and TRBJ1-1, with D unresolved. V shed 1 base and J shed 5 bases, with 5 bases lying between them. This CDR3 has 11 residues. Germline V lookup: CDR1 SQVTM, CDR2 ANQGSEA. The CDR3 nucleotides are TGCAGCGTTGAAGGGCTGACTGAAGCTTTCTTT. Translation: CSVEGLTEAFF.

This clonotype was observed many times. This sequence joins TRBV27 and TRBJ1-5, with 7 bases aligning to TRBD1. The germline CDR1 and CDR2 sequences are MNHEY and SMNVEV (reference sequence). This CDR3 contains 15 residues. J lost 4 bases, V lost 2 bases, and 5 bases had no gene match. CDR3: CASSLMSTGNQPQHF. CDR3 coding DNA: TGTGCCAGCAGTTTAATGTCGACAGGGAATCAGCCCCAGCATTTT.

The chain recombines TRBV9 with TRBJ2-7; 10 bases align to TRBD2. V trimming: 0 bases; J trimming: 3 bases; junction bases outside the gene matches: 9. Germline CDR1 and CDR2: SGDLS and YYNGEE. The CDR3 length is 17 residues. The CDR3 coding sequence is TGTGCCAGCAGCGTAGCTAAAACTAGCGGGGTGATCTACGAGCAGTACTTC. It encodes CASSVAKTSGVIYEQYF.

This clonotype was recorded a few times. The chain recombines TRBV12-3 or TRBV12-4 with TRBJ2-7; D tentatively fits TRBD1 or TRBD2 (6 bases each). Between the trimmed V and J ends, which lost 4 bases and 5 bases, there was a span of 12 bases. The CDR3 length is 13 residues. CDR3 sequence (DNA): TGTGCCAGCAGTTCCAACGGGGGCCACGAGCAGTACTTC. Protein: CASSSNGGHEQYF.

This clonotype was seen ten or more times. V is TRBV14 and J is TRBJ1-3, with a tentative D call TRBD1 (5 bases). The V gene's germline CDR1 is SGHDN and CDR2 FVKESK. Trimming cost V 5 bases and J 5 bases, with 16 bases left between them. The CDR3 contains 15 residues. CDR3 DNA sequence: TGTGCCAGCAGCTACCTCTACGGGGCGAGAAACACCATATATTTT. Translation gives CASSYLYGARNTIYF.

This clonotype was observed many times. The V and J genes are TRBV4-1 and TRBJ1-5, with TRBD1 identical over 9 bases. The CDR3 contains 15 residues. V shed 3 bases and J 3 bases; nucleotides not matched to a gene: 3. Germline CDR1 and CDR2: MGHRA and YSYEKL. In DNA form, the CDR3 reads TGCGCCAGCAGCCACGTACAGGGGGCCAATCAGCCCCAGCATTTT. The encoded protein is CASSHVQGANQPQHF.

Comment on this clonotype: A read error may explain this, as a much larger clone is one base away. The chain carries TRBV4-3 and TRBJ2-3; TRBD2 aligns across 10 bases. The CDR3 has 16 residues. The germline V gene has CDR1 LGHNA and CDR2 YSLEER. CDR3 sequence: CASSHSLAGYTETQYF. CDR3 sequence (DNA): TGCGCCAGCAGCCACTCACTAGCGGGGTACACAGAAACGCAGTATTTT.

This clonotype came up many times. V usage is TRBV5-5 and J usage is TRBJ2-7; 10 nucleotides match TRBD1. Trimming cost V 0 bases and J 3 bases; bases outside gene matches: 6. The CDR3 is 16 amino acids. CDR1 is SGHKS and CDR2 is YYEKEE in the germline V gene (reference sequence). The DNA for the CDR3 is TGTGCCAGCAGCTTGGGGACCGGGACAGGGGACTACGAGCAGTACTTC. Residues: CASSLGTGTGDYEQYF. The full variable domain, its missing parts supplied by reference TRBV5-5 and TRBJ2-7, is DAGVTQSPTHLIKTRGQQVTLRCSPISGHKSVSWYQQVLGQGPQFIFQYYEKEERGRGNFPDRFSARQFPNYSSELNVNALLLGDSALYLCASSLGTGTGDYEQYFGPGTRLTVT.

On this clonotype itself: A much larger clone lies one base from this, so it may be a read error. The V gene is TRBV6-5, the J gene TRBJ2-7; either TRBD1 or TRBD2 may supply D (6 bases each). Germline CDR1 MNHEY, CDR2 SVGAGI. The CDR3 consists of 12 residues. The CDR3 DNA reads TGTGCCAGCATCGGGGGCCTCGGCGAGCAGCACTTC. Translation gives CASIGGLGEQHF.